This T cell receptor beta chain emerged from a study of blood T cells in healthy people across ages. Findings and limits, study-wide: It was the long-lived donors that had more naive CD4+ cells and higher diversity than aged donors.

Germline values: CDR1 LGHDT, CDR2 YNNKEL (reference sequence). Trimming took off 4 bases at V and 10 bases at J, with 12 bases between the two ends. The CDR3 length is 12 residues. This clonotype was counted a few times. The target antigen is unknown. Primed by a sample-barcoded 5' primer and a J-beta primer mix, a second PCR proceeded for 7 to 11 cycles. Each cDNA molecule carried a tag from a template-switch adaptor that contained 12 random nucleotides. Using its own MiXCR run on the 5' RACE reads, TCRdb lists one record per CDR3 protein. The table has roughly 930,000 distinct CDR3 sequences, approximately 49% seen once.

Source material: blood. The rearrangement uses TRBV3-1 and TRBJ2-3; D may be TRBD2 (6 bases). The TCR originated in a man aged 25-45 years in good health. The CDR3 sequence is CASSLTSKAQYF. The CDR3, as DNA: TGTGCCAGCAGCCTGACTAGTAAGGCGCAGTATTTT.